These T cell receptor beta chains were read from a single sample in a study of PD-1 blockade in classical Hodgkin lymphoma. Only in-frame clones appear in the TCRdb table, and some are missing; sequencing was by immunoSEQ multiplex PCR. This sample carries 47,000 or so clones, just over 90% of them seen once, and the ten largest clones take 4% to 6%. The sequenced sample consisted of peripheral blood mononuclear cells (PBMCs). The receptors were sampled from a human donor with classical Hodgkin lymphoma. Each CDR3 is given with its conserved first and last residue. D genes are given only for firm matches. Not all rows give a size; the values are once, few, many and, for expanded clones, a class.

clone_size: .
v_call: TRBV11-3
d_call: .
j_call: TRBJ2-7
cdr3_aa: CASSLSGIAYEQYF
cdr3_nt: TGTGCCAGCAGCCTTTCCGGGATTGCCTACGAGCAGTACTTC

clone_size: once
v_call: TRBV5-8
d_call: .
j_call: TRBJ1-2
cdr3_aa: CASSLGIRQHYGYTF
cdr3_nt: TGTGCCAGCAGCTTGGGCATTCGACAGCACTATGGCTACACCTTC

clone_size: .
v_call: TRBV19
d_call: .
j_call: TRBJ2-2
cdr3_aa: CASSISGNDAGELFF
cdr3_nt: TGTGCCAGTAGTATCAGTGGAAACGACGCCGGGGAGCTGTTTTTT

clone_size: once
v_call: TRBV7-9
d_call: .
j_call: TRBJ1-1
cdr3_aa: CASRTGSTEAFF
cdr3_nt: TGTGCCAGTCGGACGGGGAGCACTGAAGCTTTCTTT

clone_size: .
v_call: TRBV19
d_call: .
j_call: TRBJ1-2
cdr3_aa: CASSIAGRLLGGGYTF
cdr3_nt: TGTGCCAGTAGTATAGCGGGACGCCTTTTGGGTGGTGGCTACACCTTC

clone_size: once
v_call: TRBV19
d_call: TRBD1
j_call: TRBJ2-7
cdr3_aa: CASSTSAGQGMYEQYF
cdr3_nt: TGTGCCAGTAGTACCTCGGCGGGACAGGGGATGTACGAGCAGTACTTC

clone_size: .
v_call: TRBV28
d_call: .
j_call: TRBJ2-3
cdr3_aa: CASSLDTDTQYF
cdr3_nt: TGTGCCAGCAGCCTCGATACAGATACGCAGTATTTT

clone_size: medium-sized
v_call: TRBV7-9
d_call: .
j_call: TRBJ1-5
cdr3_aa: CASSSTQAGYQPQHF
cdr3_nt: TGTGCCAGCAGCTCGACCCAGGCAGGGTATCAGCCCCAGCATTTT

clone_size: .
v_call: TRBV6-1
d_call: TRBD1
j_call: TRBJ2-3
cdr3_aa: CASKGTGTTDTQYF
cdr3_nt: TGTGCCAGCAAGGGGACAGGGACGACAGATACGCAGTATTTT

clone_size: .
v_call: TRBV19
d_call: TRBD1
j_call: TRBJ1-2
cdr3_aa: CASSVGQFYGYTF
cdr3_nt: TGTGCCAGTAGTGTGGGACAGTTCTATGGCTACACCTTC

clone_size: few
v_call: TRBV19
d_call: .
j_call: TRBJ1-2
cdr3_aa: CASSMGGYYGYTF
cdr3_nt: TGTGCCAGTAGTATGGGGGGGTACTATGGCTACACCTTC

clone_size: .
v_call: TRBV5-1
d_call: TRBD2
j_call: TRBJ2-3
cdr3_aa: CASSFGTSGDTQYF
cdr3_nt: TGCGCCAGCAGCTTTGGGACTAGCGGGGATACGCAGTATTTT

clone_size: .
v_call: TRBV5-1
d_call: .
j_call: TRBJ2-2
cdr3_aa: CASSLAGQGSGELFF
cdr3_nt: TGCGCCAGCAGCTTGGCCGGGCAAGGCTCCGGGGAGCTGTTTTTT

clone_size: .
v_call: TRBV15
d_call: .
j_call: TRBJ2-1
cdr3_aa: CATSREGVSGYNEQFF
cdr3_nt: TGTGCCACCAGCAGAGAGGGGGTCTCAGGCTACAATGAGCAGTTCTTC

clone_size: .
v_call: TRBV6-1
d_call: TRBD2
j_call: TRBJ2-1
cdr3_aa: CASMEGGPFNEQFF
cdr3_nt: TGTGCCAGCATGGAGGGAGGGCCGTTCAATGAGCAGTTCTTC

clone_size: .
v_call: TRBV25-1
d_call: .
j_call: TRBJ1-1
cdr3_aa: CASTPHTGARNTEAFF
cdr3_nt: TGTGCCAGCACCCCCCACACCGGGGCACGGAACACTGAAGCTTTCTTT

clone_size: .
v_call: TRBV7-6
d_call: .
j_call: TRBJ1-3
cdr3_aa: CASSPQASSGNTIYF
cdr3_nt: TGTGCCAGCAGCCCTCAGGCCAGCTCTGGAAACACCATATATTTT

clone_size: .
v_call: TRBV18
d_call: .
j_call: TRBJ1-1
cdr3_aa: CASSQGRGEAFF
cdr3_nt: TGTGCCAGCTCACAAGGGAGGGGGGAAGCTTTCTTT

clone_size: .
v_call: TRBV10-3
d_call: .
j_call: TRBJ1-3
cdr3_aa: CAISEAHRGVFTSGNTIYF
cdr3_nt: TGTGCCATCAGTGAGGCGCATCGGGGGGTCTTCACCTCTGGAAACACCATATATTTT

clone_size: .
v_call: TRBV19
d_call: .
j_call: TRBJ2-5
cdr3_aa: CASSGPGLYQETQYF
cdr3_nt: TGTGCCAGTAGTGGGCCAGGGTTGTACCAAGAGACCCAGTACTTC

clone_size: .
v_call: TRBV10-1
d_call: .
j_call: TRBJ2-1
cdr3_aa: CASSESRDYNEQFF
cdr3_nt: TGCGCCAGCAGTGAGTCGAGGGACTACAATGAGCAGTTCTTC

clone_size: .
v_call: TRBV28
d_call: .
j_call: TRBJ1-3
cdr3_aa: CATRRTGDTIYF
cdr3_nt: TGTGCTACCAGGCGGACGGGGGACACCATATATTTT

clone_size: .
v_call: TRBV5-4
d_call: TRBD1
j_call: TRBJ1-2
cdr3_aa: CASSWTGGYGYTF
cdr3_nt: TGTGCCAGCAGCTGGACAGGGGGATATGGCTACACCTTC

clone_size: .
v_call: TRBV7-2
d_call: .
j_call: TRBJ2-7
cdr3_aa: CASSYGTWSSYEQYF
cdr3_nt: TGTGCCAGCAGCTACGGGACATGGAGCTCCTACGAGCAGTACTTC

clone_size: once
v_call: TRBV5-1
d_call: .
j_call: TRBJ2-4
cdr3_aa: CASSLEARADIQYF
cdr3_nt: TGCGCCAGCAGCTTGGAAGCTCGGGCGGACATTCAGTACTTC

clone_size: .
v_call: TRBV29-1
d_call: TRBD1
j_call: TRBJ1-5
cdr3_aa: CSVEGDSPNQPQHF
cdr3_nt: TGCAGCGTTGAGGGGGACAGCCCGAATCAGCCCCAGCATTTT

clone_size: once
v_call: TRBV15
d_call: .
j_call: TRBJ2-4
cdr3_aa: CATSRVQGSGIQYF
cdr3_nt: TGTGCCACCAGCAGAGTCCAGGGTAGTGGGATTCAGTACTTC

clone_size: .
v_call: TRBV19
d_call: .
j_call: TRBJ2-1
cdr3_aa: CASSIDTEGSTGGNEQFF
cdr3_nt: TGTGCCAGTAGTATAGATACAGAAGGATCGACTGGGGGCAATGAGCAGTTCTTC

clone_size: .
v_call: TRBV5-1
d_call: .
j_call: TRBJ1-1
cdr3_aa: CASSLARGTRLNTEAFF
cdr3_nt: TGCGCCAGCAGCTTGGCCCGCGGGACTAGACTGAACACTGAAGCTTTCTTT

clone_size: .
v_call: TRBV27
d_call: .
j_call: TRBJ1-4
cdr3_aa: CASSLLGATTNEKLFF
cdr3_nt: TGTGCCAGCAGTTTATTGGGGGCCACAACTAATGAAAAACTGTTTTTT

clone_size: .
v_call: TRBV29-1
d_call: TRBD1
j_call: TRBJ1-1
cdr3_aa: CSVVKFDRGTEAFF
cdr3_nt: TGCAGCGTTGTGAAATTCGACAGGGGCACTGAAGCTTTCTTT

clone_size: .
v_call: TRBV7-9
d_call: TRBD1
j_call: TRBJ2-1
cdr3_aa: CASRGTGRTGDNEQFF
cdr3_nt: TGTGCCAGCAGAGGGACCGGCAGGACAGGGGATAATGAGCAGTTCTTC

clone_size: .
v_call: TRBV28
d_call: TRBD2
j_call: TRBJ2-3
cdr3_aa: CASSPGLAGPDTQYF
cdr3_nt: TGTGCCAGCAGTCCGGGACTAGCGGGACCTGATACGCAGTATTTT

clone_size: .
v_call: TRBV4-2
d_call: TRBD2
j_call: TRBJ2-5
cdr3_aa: CASSHWGLAPSQETQYF
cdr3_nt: TGTGCCAGCAGCCACTGGGGACTAGCGCCCTCCCAAGAGACCCAGTACTTC

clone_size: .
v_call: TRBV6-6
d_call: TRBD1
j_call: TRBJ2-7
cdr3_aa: CASSYSDRATGEQYF
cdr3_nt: TGTGCCAGCAGTTACTCGGACAGGGCTACGGGTGAGCAGTACTTC

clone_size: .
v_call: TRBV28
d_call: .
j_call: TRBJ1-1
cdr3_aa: CAHRRGGEAFF
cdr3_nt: TGTGCCCATAGACGGGGAGGTGAAGCTTTCTTT

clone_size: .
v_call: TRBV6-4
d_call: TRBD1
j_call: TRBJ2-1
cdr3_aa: CASSAINWTGLFPDNEQFF
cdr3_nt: TGTGCCAGCAGTGCGATAAATTGGACAGGCTTATTTCCCGACAATGAGCAGTTCTTC

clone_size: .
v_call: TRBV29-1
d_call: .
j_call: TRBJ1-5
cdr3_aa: CSVAGGLNQPQHF
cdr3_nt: TGCAGCGTTGCCGGGGGGCTCAATCAGCCCCAGCATTTT

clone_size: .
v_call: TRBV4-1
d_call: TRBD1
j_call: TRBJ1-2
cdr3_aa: CASSLGTGVGYTF
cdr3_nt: TGCGCCAGCAGCCTCGGGACAGGGGTGGGCTACACCTTC

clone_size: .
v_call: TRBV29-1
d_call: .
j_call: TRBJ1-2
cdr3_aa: CSVEEGLGYAF
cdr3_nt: TGCAGCGTTGAAGAGGGGCTAGGCTACGCCTTC

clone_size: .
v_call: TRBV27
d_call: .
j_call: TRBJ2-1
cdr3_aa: CASSLLGVNSYNEQFF
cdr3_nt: TGTGCCAGCAGTTTATTGGGGGTAAACTCCTACAATGAGCAGTTCTTC

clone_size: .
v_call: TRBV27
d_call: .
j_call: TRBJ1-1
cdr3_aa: CASSLNPGAGGEAFF
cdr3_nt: TGTGCCAGCAGTCTAAACCCAGGGGCTGGTGGGGAAGCTTTCTTT